This T cell receptor (beta chain) appears in the sequencing data of a study of GPR56 and killer-like receptors on CD4 memory cells (dated by TCRdb to between 2018 and 2021). As for the study more broadly: The study proposed that progressive acquisition of KLRB1, KLRG1, GPR56 and then KLRF1 marks human CD4+ memory T-cell differentiation and cytokine production potential. Healthy blood donors in the study were described as age-matched to the liver disease patients, whose median age was approximately 65 years.

As for this clonotype: Its target antigen remains unknown.

Before TCRbeta sequencing, fluorescence-activated cell sorting was used to enrich five KLR/GPR56-defined CD4+ populations. To test a linear memory differentiation pathway, TCRbeta repertoires were sequenced from five CD4+ T-cell subsets defined by expression of KLRB1, KLRG1, GPR56 and KLRF1. TCR-sequenced cells came from peripheral blood of healthy control individuals, reported as five donors in the TCRbeta analysis figure. Heparinized peripheral blood was collected, and every sample was processed within one hour of retrieval. To isolate peripheral blood mononuclear cells, blood was diluted 1:2 in PBS and put through Biocoll density gradient centrifugation at room temperature. CD4+ T cells were enriched from freshly isolated PBMCs by magnetic sorting with anti-CD4 MicroBeads before flow sorting. A BD FACSAria II was used to sort CD4+ T cells, enriched from the PBMCs of healthy donors, according to marker expression. For surface staining, the researchers used Miltenyi Biotec antibodies: anti-KLRB1 clone 191B8, anti-KLRF1 clone 4A4.D10 and anti-KLRG1 clone REA261.

The investigation overall reported the following: Rather than covering full repertoires, the diversity and similarity analyses were limited to the 100 most expanded clones in each population. The authors took the finding that clones dominating late populations 4 and 5 were also present in early populations 1 and 2 as evidence for linear differentiation. Low clonal frequency was observed in the marker-negative population, and a progressive increase in clonal frequency, with a corresponding decrease in TCRbeta diversity, was observed along the proposed pathway. TCR repertoire overlap was especially strong between late populations 4 and 5, and population 3 also partly overlapped.

TCRdb records Illumina HiSeq 2500 as the sequencer. Sequencing libraries were built by amplifying the recombined TCRbeta locus with a previously published PCR protocol. The authors processed their data as follows. Reads whose average quality score was below 30 were removed, and the reads that remained were processed with IMSEQ. Each clonotype was defined by the combination of Vbeta gene, Jbeta gene and CDR3 amino acid sequence. The Morisita-Horn index, computed on the top 100 expanded clones, was used to measure repertoire overlap between populations. Renyi diversity profiles calculated on the top 100 expanded clones were used to assess clonal diversity. Once TCRdb had reprocessed the reads, it stored one entry per CDR3 protein sequence and supplied no DNA. V and J calls and clone size were set by TCRdb, not the authors. This sample's clone table shows 2,500 to 4,000 distinct CDR3 sequences. The ten largest account for around 5.2% of the sample.

The germline V gene yields SGDLS for CDR1 and YYNGEE for CDR2. The CDR3 sequence holds 14 residues, the cysteine and phenylalanine included. No DNA is given. Rearrangement joined TRBV9 to TRBJ2-7. The sequenced material came from memory CD4+ T cells from blood. This receptor was taken from a human donor in good health. The CDR3 reads CASSVAVSSYEQYF.